One and the same sample provided the 25 T cell receptor beta chains below, sequenced in a study of T cell responses to AZD1222 COVID-19 vaccine. Measured with immunoSEQ multiplex PCR; TCRdb has only the in-frame clones, and not every one. The sample includes 180,000 or so clones, 92% of them seen just once. Sequenced here: peripheral blood, sampled 28 days after the second AZD1222 dose. The receptors were gathered from an adult who received the AZD1222 COVID-19 vaccine.

The V gene is TRBV19, the J gene TRBJ1-4; the D gene is possibly TRBD1 (5 bases). Trimming pared 6 bases from V and 5 bases from J, leaving 13 bases between. The germline V gene encodes CDR1 LNHDA and CDR2 SQIVND (reference sequence). The CDR3 has 14 residues. CDR3 bases: TGTGCCAGTAGAAGGACAACTATCAATGAAAAACTGTTTTTT. Residues: CASRRTTINEKLFF.

The CDR3 bases are TGCGCCAGCAGCTTGGCGGGTGCAACTAATGAAAAACTGTTTTTT. It encodes CASSLAGATNEKLFF. The V gene is TRBV5-1, the J gene TRBJ1-4; D unclear. The CDR3 sequence is 15 residues long. Germline V CDR1 and CDR2: SGHRS, YFSETQ. Trimming left V 0 bases short and J 0 bases short, with 6 bases between. Full variable domain (remainder filled in from reference TRBV5-1 and TRBJ1-4): KAGVTQTPRYLIKTRGQQVTLSCSPISGHRSVSWYQQTPGQGLQFLFEYFSETQRNKGNFPGRFSGRQFSNSRSEMNVSTLELGDSALYLCASSLAGATNEKLFFGSGTQLSVL.

V usage is TRBV7-2 and J usage is TRBJ1-6; tentatively, D is TRBD1 (5 bases). V lost 3 bases to trimming and J lost 8 bases, with 14 bases between them. Looked up from germline, CDR1 is SGHTA and CDR2 is FQGNSA. There are 15 residues in the CDR3. CDR3: CASSFGPQGYSPLHF. CDR3 DNA sequence: TGTGCCAGCAGCTTCGGACCCCAGGGTTATTCACCCCTCCACTTT.

The chain uses TRBV3-1 (or the pseudogene TRBV3-2) and TRBJ2-5; TRBD1 is a possible D gene (5 bases). Trimming cost V 8 bases and J 10 bases, with 17 bases left between them. Germline V gives CDR1 LGHDT, CDR2 YNNKEL (reference sequence). The CDR3 length is 12 residues. The CDR3 DNA reads TGTGCCAGCGGGGCGGCTGGACGAGACCAGTACTTC. Residues: CASGAAGRDQYF.

This clone has just one count. This chain joins TRBV6-5 and TRBJ2-5, with 10 bases identical to TRBD2. Trimming took 2 bases from V and 4 from J; bases not matched to a gene: 4. This CDR3 contains 15 residues. The germline CDR1 and CDR2 sequences are MNHEY and SVGAGI. The CDR3 protein is CASSYGRLAGETQYF. The CDR3 nucleotides read TGTGCCAGCAGTTACGGACGACTAGCGGGAGAGACCCAGTACTTC.

The chain is built from TRBV7-2 and TRBJ2-1; 10 bases map to TRBD2. Losses at the gene ends were 6 bases for V and 4 bases for J; bases not matched to a gene: 9. This CDR3 region has 16 residues. Germline lookup yields CDR1 SGHTA and CDR2 FQGNSA. The CDR3 sequence is CASRPSGGAVYNEQFF. CDR3 nucleotides: TGTGCCAGCAGACCAAGCGGGGGGGCTGTTTACAATGAGCAGTTCTTC.

The chain uses TRBV27 and TRBJ2-5; 9 nucleotides align to TRBD2. CDR3 length: 16 residues. The germline V gene encodes CDR1 MNHEY and CDR2 SMNVEV (reference sequence). J lost 4 bases, V lost 2 bases, and 8 bases had no gene match. DNA of the CDR3: TGTGCCAGCAGTTTAGTTGGGACAGCGGGAGGAGAGACCCAGTACTTC. Its protein is CASSLVGTAGGETQYF.

On this clone itself: Other DNA sequences within the sample encode an identical CDR3. This CDR3 is CATSRDLNQPQHF. In DNA form, the CDR3 reads TGTGCCACCAGCAGAGACTTGAACCAGCCCCAGCATTTT. V and J are TRBV15 and TRBJ1-5; D remains unclear. The CDR3 length is 13 residues. Trimming stripped 0 bases from V and 7 bases from J, with 7 bases between. From germline, CDR1 is LNHNV and CDR2 YYDKDF (reference sequence).

The table lists this clone with a few counts. J is TRBJ2-2 and V is TRBV7-9, with D perhaps matching TRBD1 (7 bases). CDR1 and CDR2 (germline): SEHNR, FQNEAQ (reference sequence). The CDR3 spans 16 residues. V lost 5 bases, J lost 3 bases, and 16 bases lay in between. CDR3: CASSAYRGGDTGELFF. The DNA for the CDR3 is TGTGCCAGCAGCGCCTACAGGGGAGGAGACACCGGGGAGCTGTTTTTT.

The chain couples TRBV11-2 to TRBJ2-2; 8 bases align to TRBD2. The V gene's germline CDR1 is SGHAT and CDR2 FQNNGV. This CDR3 is built from 15 residues. Trimming cost V 6 bases and J 4 bases; bases outside gene matches: 7. For the CDR3, the DNA is TGTGCCAGCAGTGTAGCGGGAAGAACCACCGGGGAGCTGTTTTTT. It translates to CASSVAGRTTGELFF.

This chain links TRBV14 with TRBJ2-1, with TRBD2 identical over 9 bases. The CDR3 has 14 amino acids. The V gene's germline CDR1 is SGHDN and CDR2 FVKESK. J lost 9 bases, V lost 6 bases, and 9 bases had no gene match. The CDR3 is CASRNTAGGFEQFF. The CDR3 DNA sequence: TGTGCCAGCAGGAATACAGCGGGGGGTTTTGAGCAGTTCTTC.

V gene TRBV7-8 combines with J gene TRBJ1-4, with no clear D. The CDR3 extends over 13 amino acids. The V end lost 0 bases, the J end lost 5 bases, and 4 bases lay between the germline ends. Germline-derived CDR1 and CDR2 are SGHVS and FQNEAQ. CDR3 protein: CASSLAANEKLFF. The CDR3 DNA reads TGTGCCAGCAGCTTAGCGGCCAATGAAAAACTGTTTTTT.

This chain connects TRBV2 to TRBJ1-1; a possible D gene is TRBD1 (5 bases). This CDR3 comprises 13 residues. Germline V gene data show CDR1 as SNHLY and CDR2 as FYNNEI. Trimming stripped 6 bases from V and 5 bases from J, with 13 bases between. The DNA for the CDR3 is TGTGCCAGCAGGGTTGGGGGTGGAACTGAAGCTTTCTTT. It encodes CASRVGGGTEAFF.

About this clone itself: This same CDR3 is encoded by further DNA sequences in the sample. The J gene is TRBJ2-1, the V gene TRBV7-9, with 7 positions matching TRBD2. Germline V gives CDR1 SEHNR, CDR2 FQNEAQ (reference sequence). The CDR3 totals 12 residues. J lost 6 bases, V lost 5 bases, and 1 base had no gene match. CDR3 in DNA: TGTGCCAGCAGCCCGGGGGGCAATGAGCAGTTCTTC. Its protein product is CASSPGGNEQFF.

The chain uses TRBV7-9 and TRBJ1-4; TRBD1 agrees at 7 bases. V lost 5 bases to trimming and J lost 1 base; unmatched junction nucleotides: 4. This CDR3 comprises 15 residues. Germline values: CDR1 SEHNR, CDR2 FQNEAQ (reference sequence). The CDR3 sequence: CASSPQGQTNEKLFF. In DNA, the CDR3 is TGTGCCAGCAGCCCACAGGGGCAAACTAATGAAAAACTGTTTTTT. Based on the CDR3 plus reference TRBV7-9 and TRBJ1-4, the full variable domain is DTGVSQNPRHKITKRGQNVTFRCDPISEHNRLYWYRQTLGQGPEFLTYFQNEAQLEKSRLLSDRFSAERPKGSFSTLEIQRTEQGDSAMYLCASSPQGQTNEKLFFGSGTQLSVL.

The J gene is TRBJ1-1, the V gene TRBV3-1 (or the pseudogene TRBV3-2); D remains ambiguous. The length of the CDR3 is 16 residues. Looked up from germline, CDR1 is LGHDT and CDR2 is YNNKEL (reference sequence). Deletions cut 0 bases from V and 6 bases from J, with 17 bases between. The DNA for the CDR3 is TGTGCCAGCAGCCAAGACGGAGGAGGTTTTGGATCTGAAGCTTTCTTT. Translated: CASSQDGGGFGSEAFF.

The chain combines TRBV12-3 or TRBV12-4 with TRBJ1-1; no definite D call. This CDR3 comprises 13 residues. V lost 11 bases and J lost 0, with 13 bases in between. The CDR3: CAFRRSMNTEAFF. The CDR3 DNA reads as TGTGCCTTCCGACGGTCCATGAACACTGAAGCTTTCTTT.

The CDR3 loop is CASSLGSGKGEAFF. The CDR3, as DNA: TGCGCCAGCAGCTTGGGGAGCGGAAAGGGTGAAGCTTTCTTT. The chain uses TRBV5-1 and TRBJ1-1; D gene ambiguous. Trimming removed 0 bases from V and 7 bases from J, with 13 bases in between. Germline assignment: CDR1 SGHRS and CDR2 YFSETQ. This CDR3 spans 14 amino acids.

J is TRBJ1-2 and V is TRBV7-3; D not resolved. The germline V and J ends were trimmed by 0 bases and 4 bases, with 6 bases remaining between them. From germline, CDR1 is SGHTA and CDR2 FQGTGA. This CDR3 is 13 amino acids long. The CDR3 loop reads CASSLTPFYGYTF. In DNA form, the CDR3 reads TGTGCCAGCAGCTTAACCCCCTTCTATGGCTACACCTTC. The full variable domain, completed using reference TRBV7-3 and TRBJ1-2, is GAGVSQTPSNKVTEKGKYVELRCDPISGHTALYWYRQSLGQGPEFLIYFQGTGAADDSGLPNDRFFAVRPEGSVSTLKIQRTERGDSAVYLCASSLTPFYGYTFGSGTRLTVV.

The chain employs TRBV10-3 and TRBJ2-2, with 9 bases that match TRBD2. The V gene end was trimmed by 0 bases and the J gene end by 1 base; junction bases not matched to a gene: 0. CDR1 is ENHRY and CDR2 is SYGVKD in the germline V gene. The CDR3 totals 16 residues. CDR3 nucleotide sequence: TGTGCCATCAGTGAGTCGACTAGCGGGAACACCGGGGAGCTGTTTTTT. Residues: CAISESTSGNTGELFF.

This chain joins TRBV7-2 and TRBJ1-6; D is possibly TRBD1 (5 bases). Germline V gene lookup returns CDR1 SGHTA and CDR2 FQGNSA. V lost 2 bases to trimming and J lost 7 bases, with 12 bases between them. CDR3 length equals 15 residues. Written as DNA, the CDR3 is TGTGCCAGCAGCTTAATGACCCAGGGAAATTCACCCCTCCACTTT. As protein: CASSLMTQGNSPLHF.

CDR3 coding DNA: TGTGCCAGCAGCTTGTTGGTTGTGGTGACAGATACGCAGTATTTT. This sequence encodes CASSLLVVVTDTQYF. This sequence joins TRBV5-5 and TRBJ2-3, with no clear D. V was shortened by 1 base and J by 3 bases, with 12 bases between the two germline ends. The V gene's germline CDR1 is SGHKS and CDR2 YYEKEE (reference sequence). CDR3 size: 15 residues.

The chain recombines TRBV7-9 with TRBJ1-3; 7 nucleotides line up with TRBD1. J was trimmed by 4 bases and V by 4 bases; bases with no gene match: 4. Germline V CDR1 and CDR2: SEHNR, FQNEAQ (reference sequence). This CDR3 is built from 14 residues. The CDR3 here is CASSSPDRGNTIYF. The CDR3, as DNA: TGTGCCAGCAGCTCGCCGGACAGGGGAAACACCATATATTTT.

This clone came up a few times. The rearrangement links TRBV24-1 to TRBJ2-7, with TRBD1 matching over 8 bases. V shed 0 bases, J shed 1 base, and the junction held 13 bases outside the gene matches. Germline-derived CDR1 and CDR2 are KGHDR and SFDVKD. The CDR3 extends over 19 amino acids. The CDR3 sequence: CATSDLRTQTGARSYEQYF. As DNA, the CDR3 is TGTGCCACCAGTGATTTGCGCACTCAGACAGGGGCTAGGTCCTACGAGCAGTACTTC.

The chain recombines TRBV7-9 with TRBJ1-6; the D gene is possibly TRBD1 (6 bases). Trimming left V 6 bases short and J 0 bases short, with 12 bases between. The length of the CDR3 is 16 residues. Germline-derived CDR1 and CDR2 are SEHNR and FQNEAQ (reference sequence). The DNA for the CDR3 is TGTGCCAGCAGACCTTACAGGGCCTCCTATAATTCACCCCTCCACTTT. Translated, it gives CASRPYRASYNSPLHF.